The clone carrying this T cell receptor (beta chain) has at least ten counts. This specimen belongs to a study of CD8 T cells in ankylosing spondylitis. The CDR3 loop spans 16 amino acids. Trimming removed 4 bases at V and 4 bases at J, with 17 bases between. Germline CDR1 reads SNHLY; CDR2 reads FYNNEI. MiXCR, applied by TCRdb to the 5' RACE reads, yields one record per CDR3 protein. The table records some 250,000 distinct CDR3 sequences, roughly a quarter of them present only once. The chain carries TRBV2 and TRBJ2-1; the D is unclear. The clonotype was recovered from a male donor with ankylosing spondylitis or in good health (not recorded which). The specimen was blood, either unsorted or a sorted T cell fraction (not recorded which). CDR3 sequence: CASSGLSPHLYNEQFF. CDR3 DNA: TGTGCCAGCAGTGGACTGTCACCCCATCTTTACAATGAGCAGTTCTTC.